The 7 T cell receptor beta chains listed next were all sequenced from one sample in a study of blood T cell repertoires in COVID-19. Assay: immunoSEQ multiplex PCR; the TCRdb copy retains only in-frame clones and omits some. The data contain about 520,000 clones, approximately 85% of them singletons. Sample: peripheral blood. The receptors stem from a human donor in a cohort sampled during active COVID-19.

The chain links TRBV7-9 to TRBJ1-2; D is uncertain. The ends were cut back, 0 bases at V and 5 bases at J, with 7 bases in the middle. CDR1 is SEHNR, CDR2 FQNEAQ, per germline (reference sequence). The CDR3 runs 13 residues. CDR3 sequence: CASSLATEYGYTF. The CDR3 coding sequence is TGTGCCAGCAGCTTAGCGACTGAGTATGGCTACACCTTC.

This chain uses TRBV21-1 with TRBJ2-1; TRBD2, the D gene given by the table, was not confirmed from the DNA. TRBV21-1 is flagged as a pseudogene. This CDR3 comprises 16 residues. CDR3 coding DNA: TGTGCCAGCATCTTAGCGTGGGCTATCCCCTACAATGAGCAGTTCTTC. Its protein is CASILAWAIPYNEQFF.

V usage is TRBV28 and J usage is TRBJ1-5, with no clear D. Germline CDR1 and CDR2: MDHEN and SYDVKM. CDR3 length: 19 residues. The V end was cut by 2 bases, the J end by 9 bases, with 29 bases between. This chain's CDR3 is CASSLRLARVKRVLTPQHF. Here the CDR3 DNA reads TGTGCCAGCAGTTTAAGACTAGCTCGGGTCAAGAGAGTGCTAACGCCCCAGCATTTT.

The CDR3 is CAISESRGGHNEQFF. The CDR3 region has the DNA TGTGCCATCAGTGAGTCAAGGGGGGGACACAATGAGCAGTTCTTC. The chain uses TRBV10-3 and TRBJ2-1; tentative D call: TRBD2 (7 bases). This CDR3 is 15 amino acids long. The germline V gene encodes CDR1 ENHRY and CDR2 SYGVKD. With 0 bases removed from V and 5 bases from J, the gap between germline ends came to 11 bases.

The V and J genes are TRBV11-3 and TRBJ2-1; 7 bases are a match to TRBD2. The CDR3 has 13 amino acids. The germline V gene encodes CDR1 SGHNT and CDR2 YENEEA. Trimming removed 4 bases from V and 9 bases from J; junction bases left unmatched: 6. CDR3 amino acids: CASSSLAEGEQFF. In DNA, the CDR3 is TGTGCCAGCAGCTCTCTAGCGGAGGGTGAGCAGTTCTTC.

CDR3 in amino acids: CASSKDASGRDDTGELFF. CDR3 nucleotide sequence: TGTGCCAGCAGCAAAGACGCTAGCGGGAGGGATGACACCGGGGAGCTGTTTTTT. The genes are TRBV21-1 and TRBJ2-2; the table assigns TRBD2, which was not confirmed against the DNA. TRBV21-1 is annotated as a pseudogene. The CDR3 is 18 residues long.

V usage is TRBV6-1 and J usage is TRBJ1-1; no clear D gene. CDR1 is MNHNS and CDR2 is SASEGT in the germline V gene. The CDR3 covers 14 residues. V was pared by 1 base and J by 2 bases, with 8 bases between. CDR3 DNA: TGTGCCAGCAGTGAAGGAGCGGATAACACTGAAGCTTTCTTT. Its protein is CASSEGADNTEAFF.